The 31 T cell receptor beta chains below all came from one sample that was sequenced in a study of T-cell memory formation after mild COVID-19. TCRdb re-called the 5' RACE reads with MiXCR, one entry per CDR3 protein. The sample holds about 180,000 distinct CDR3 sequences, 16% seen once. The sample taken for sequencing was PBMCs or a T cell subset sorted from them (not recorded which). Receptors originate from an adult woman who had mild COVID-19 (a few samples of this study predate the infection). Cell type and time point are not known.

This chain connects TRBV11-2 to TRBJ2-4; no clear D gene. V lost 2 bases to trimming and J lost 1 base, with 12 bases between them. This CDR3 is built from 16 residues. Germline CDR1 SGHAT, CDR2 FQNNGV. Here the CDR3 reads CASSLLRESAKNIQYF. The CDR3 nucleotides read TGTGCCAGCAGCTTATTAAGAGAATCGGCCAAAAACATTCAGTACTTC.

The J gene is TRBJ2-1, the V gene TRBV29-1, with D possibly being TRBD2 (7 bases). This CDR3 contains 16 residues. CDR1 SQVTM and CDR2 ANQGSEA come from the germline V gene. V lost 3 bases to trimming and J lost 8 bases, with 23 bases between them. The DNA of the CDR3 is TGCAGCGTTGAGGACGCGGGGGCCGATGGTTCAGATGAGCAGTTCTTC. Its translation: CSVEDAGADGSDEQFF.

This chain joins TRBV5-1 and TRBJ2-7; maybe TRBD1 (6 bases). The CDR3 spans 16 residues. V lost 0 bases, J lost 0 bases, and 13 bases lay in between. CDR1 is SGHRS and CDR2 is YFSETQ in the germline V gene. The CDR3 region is CASSLGAPGASYEQYF. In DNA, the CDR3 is TGCGCCAGCAGCTTGGGGGCCCCAGGGGCCTCCTACGAGCAGTACTTC.

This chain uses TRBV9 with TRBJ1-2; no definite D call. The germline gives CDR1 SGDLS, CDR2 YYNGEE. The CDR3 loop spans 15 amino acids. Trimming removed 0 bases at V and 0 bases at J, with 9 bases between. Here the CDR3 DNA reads TGTGCCAGCAGCGTAGGGGCTGCTCCTAACTATGGCTACACCTTC. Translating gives CASSVGAAPNYGYTF.

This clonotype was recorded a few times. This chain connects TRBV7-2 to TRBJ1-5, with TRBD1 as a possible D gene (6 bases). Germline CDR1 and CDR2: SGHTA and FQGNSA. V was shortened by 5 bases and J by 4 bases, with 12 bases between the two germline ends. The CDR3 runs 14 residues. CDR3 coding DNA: TGTGCCAGCAGCATAAATACAGGGAATCAGCCCCAGCATTTT. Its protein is CASSINTGNQPQHF. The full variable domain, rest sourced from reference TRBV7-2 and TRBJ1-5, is GAGVSQSPSNKVTEKGKDVELRCDPISGHTALYWYRQSLGQGLEFLIYFQGNSAPDKSGLPSDRFSAERTGGSVSTLTIQRTQQEDSAVYLCASSINTGNQPQHFGDGTRLSIL.

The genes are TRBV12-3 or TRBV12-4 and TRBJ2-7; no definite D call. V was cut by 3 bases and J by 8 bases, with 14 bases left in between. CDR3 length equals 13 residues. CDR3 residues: CASSLGYHLKQYF. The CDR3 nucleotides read TGTGCCAGCAGTTTGGGTTACCACTTGAAGCAGTACTTC.

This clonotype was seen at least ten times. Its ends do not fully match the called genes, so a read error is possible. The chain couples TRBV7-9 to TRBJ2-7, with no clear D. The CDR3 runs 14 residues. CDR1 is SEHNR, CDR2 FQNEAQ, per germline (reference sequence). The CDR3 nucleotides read TGTGCCAGCAGCTTATCGAAATCCTCCCACGAGCAGTACTTC. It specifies CASSLSKSSHEQYF.

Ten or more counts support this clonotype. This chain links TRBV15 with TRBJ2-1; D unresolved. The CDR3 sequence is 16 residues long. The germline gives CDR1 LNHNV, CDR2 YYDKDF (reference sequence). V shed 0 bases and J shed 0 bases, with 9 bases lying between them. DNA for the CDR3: TGTGCCACCAGCAGAGATTCGGGCTTCTCCTACAATGAGCAGTTCTTC. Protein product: CATSRDSGFSYNEQFF.

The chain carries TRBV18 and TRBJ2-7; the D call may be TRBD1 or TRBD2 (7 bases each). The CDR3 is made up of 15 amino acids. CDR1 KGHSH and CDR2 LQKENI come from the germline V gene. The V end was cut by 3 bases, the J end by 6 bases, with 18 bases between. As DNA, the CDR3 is TGTGCCAGCTCACCGGGAGGGGGCCGTGGTCGCGAGCAGTACTTC. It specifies CASSPGGGRGREQYF.

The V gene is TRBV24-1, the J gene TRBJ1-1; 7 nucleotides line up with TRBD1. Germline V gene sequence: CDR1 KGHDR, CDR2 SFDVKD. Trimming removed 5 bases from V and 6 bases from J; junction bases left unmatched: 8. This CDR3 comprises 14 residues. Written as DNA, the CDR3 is TGTGCCACCAGTGCACAGGGGTTGTCCGCTGAAGCTTTCTTT. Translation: CATSAQGLSAEAFF.

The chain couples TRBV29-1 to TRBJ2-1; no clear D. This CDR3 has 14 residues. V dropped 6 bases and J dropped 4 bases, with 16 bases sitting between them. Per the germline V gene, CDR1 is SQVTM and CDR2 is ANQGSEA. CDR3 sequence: CSVVGNSEYNEQFF. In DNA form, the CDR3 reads TGCAGCGTGGTGGGGAACAGCGAATACAATGAGCAGTTCTTC.

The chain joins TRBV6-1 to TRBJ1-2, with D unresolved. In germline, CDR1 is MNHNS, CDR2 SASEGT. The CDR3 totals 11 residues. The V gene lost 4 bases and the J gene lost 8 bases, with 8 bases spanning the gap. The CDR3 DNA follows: TGTGCCAGCAGTGCGGCAGGAGGCTACACCTTC. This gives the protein CASSAAGGYTF.

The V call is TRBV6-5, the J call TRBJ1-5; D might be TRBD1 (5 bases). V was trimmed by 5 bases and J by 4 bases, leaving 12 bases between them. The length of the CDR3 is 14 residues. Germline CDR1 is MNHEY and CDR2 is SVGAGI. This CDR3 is CASSPRQSNQPQHF. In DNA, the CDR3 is TGTGCCAGCAGTCCCCGACAGAGTAATCAGCCCCAGCATTTT.

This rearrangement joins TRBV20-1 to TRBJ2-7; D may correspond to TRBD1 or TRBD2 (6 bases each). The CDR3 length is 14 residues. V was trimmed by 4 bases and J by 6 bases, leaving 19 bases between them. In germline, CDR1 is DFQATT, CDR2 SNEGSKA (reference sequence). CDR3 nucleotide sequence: TGCAGTGCTAACCCCGGGGGCTCTCGAGGCGAGCAGTACTTC. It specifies CSANPGGSRGEQYF.

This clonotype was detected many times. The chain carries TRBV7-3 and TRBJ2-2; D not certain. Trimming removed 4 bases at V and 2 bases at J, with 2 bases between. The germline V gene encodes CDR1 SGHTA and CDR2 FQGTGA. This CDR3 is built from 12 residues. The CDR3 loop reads CASSSNTGELFF. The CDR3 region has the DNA TGTGCCAGCAGCTCCAACACCGGGGAGCTGTTTTTT.

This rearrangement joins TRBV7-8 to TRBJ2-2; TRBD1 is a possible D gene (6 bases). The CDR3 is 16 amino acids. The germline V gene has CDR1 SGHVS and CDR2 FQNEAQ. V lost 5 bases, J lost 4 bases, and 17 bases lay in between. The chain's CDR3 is CASSINTGHLTGELFF. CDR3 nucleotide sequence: TGTGCCAGCAGCATAAATACGGGACACCTCACCGGGGAGCTGTTTTTT.

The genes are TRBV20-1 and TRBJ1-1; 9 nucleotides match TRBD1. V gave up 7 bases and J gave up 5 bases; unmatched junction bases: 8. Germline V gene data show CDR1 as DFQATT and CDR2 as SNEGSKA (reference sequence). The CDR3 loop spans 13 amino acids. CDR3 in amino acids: CSGVQGAGTEAFF. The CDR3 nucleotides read TGCAGTGGGGTACAGGGGGCTGGGACTGAAGCTTTCTTT.

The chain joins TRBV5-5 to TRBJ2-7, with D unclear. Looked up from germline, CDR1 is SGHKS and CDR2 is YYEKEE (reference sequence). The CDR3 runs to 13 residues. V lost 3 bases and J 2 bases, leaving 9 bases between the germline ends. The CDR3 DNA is TGTGCCAGCAGCTCACCGGTGCCCTACGAGCAGTACTTC. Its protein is CASSSPVPYEQYF.

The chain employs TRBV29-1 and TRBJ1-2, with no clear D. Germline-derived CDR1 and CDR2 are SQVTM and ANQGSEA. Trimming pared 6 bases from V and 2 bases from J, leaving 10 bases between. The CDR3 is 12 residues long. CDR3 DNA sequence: TGCAGCGTACCCGACCCAAACTATGGCTACACCTTC. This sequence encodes CSVPDPNYGYTF.

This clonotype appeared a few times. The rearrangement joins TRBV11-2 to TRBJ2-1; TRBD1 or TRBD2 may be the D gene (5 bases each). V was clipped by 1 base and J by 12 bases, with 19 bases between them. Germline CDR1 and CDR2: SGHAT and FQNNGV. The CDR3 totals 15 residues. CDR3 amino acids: CASSLGDPANMRQFF. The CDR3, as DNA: TGTGCCAGCAGCTTAGGGGACCCGGCGAATATGCGGCAGTTCTTC.

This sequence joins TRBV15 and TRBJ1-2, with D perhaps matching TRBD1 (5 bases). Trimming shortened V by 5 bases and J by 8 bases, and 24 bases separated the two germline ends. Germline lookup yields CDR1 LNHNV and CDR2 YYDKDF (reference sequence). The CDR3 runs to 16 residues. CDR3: CATSENKRWGGYGYTF. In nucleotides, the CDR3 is TGTGCCACCAGCGAAAATAAGAGATGGGGGGGGTACGGCTACACCTTC.

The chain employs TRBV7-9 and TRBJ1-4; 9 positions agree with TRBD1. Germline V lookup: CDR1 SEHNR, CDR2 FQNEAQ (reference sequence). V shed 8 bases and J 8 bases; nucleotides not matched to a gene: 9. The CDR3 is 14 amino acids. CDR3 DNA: TGTGCCAGCGGGACGGGACAGGGTGGAGAAAAACTGTTTTTT. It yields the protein CASGTGQGGEKLFF.

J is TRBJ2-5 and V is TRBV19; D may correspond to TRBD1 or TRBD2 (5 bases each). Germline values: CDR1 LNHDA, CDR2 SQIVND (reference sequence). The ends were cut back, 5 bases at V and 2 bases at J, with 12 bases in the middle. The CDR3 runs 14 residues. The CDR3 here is CASSPGPAQETQYF. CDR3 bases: TGTGCCAGTAGTCCGGGGCCGGCACAAGAGACCCAGTACTTC.

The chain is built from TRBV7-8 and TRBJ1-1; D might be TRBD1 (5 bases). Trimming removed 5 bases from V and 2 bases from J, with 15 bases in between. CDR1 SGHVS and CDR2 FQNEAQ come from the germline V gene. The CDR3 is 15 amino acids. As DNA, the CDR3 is TGTGCCAGCAGCCCATGGGGGGGACCCAACACTGAAGCTTTCTTT. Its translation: CASSPWGGPNTEAFF.

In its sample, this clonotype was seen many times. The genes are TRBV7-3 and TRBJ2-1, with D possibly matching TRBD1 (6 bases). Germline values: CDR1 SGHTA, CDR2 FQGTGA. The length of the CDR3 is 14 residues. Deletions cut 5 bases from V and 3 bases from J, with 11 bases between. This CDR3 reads CASSPLGGYNEQFF. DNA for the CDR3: TGTGCCAGCAGCCCTTTAGGGGGCTACAATGAGCAGTTCTTC.

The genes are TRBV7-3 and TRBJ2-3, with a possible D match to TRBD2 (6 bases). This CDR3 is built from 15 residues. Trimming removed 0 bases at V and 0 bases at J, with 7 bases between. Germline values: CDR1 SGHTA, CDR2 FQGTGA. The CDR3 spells CASSLTGGSTDTQYF. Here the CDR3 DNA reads TGTGCCAGCAGCTTAACGGGAGGAAGCACAGATACGCAGTATTTT.

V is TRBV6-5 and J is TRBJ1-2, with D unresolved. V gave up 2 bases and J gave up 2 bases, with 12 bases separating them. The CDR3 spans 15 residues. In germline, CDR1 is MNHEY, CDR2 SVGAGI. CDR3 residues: CASSYTRLWNYGYTF. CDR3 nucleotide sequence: TGTGCCAGCAGTTACACCCGGCTTTGGAACTATGGCTACACCTTC.

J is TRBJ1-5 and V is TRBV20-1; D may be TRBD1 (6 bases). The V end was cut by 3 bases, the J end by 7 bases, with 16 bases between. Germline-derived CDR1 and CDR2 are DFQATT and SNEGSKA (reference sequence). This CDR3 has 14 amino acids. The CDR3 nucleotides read TGCAGTGCTAGGAAACAGGGCATCGGGCAGCCCCAGCATTTT. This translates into CSARKQGIGQPQHF.

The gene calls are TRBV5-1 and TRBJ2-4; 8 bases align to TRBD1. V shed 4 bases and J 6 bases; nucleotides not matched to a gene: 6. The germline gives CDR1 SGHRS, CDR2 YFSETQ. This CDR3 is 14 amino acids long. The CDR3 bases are TGCGCCAGCAGCGGAGGGACAGGAGGAAACATTCAGTACTTC. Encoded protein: CASSGGTGGNIQYF.

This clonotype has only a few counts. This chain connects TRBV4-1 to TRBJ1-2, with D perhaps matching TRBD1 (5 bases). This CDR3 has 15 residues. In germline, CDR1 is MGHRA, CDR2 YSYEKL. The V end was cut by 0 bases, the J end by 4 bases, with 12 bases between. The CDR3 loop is CASSQEGAGSYGYTF. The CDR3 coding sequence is TGCGCCAGCAGCCAAGAAGGTGCAGGGAGCTATGGCTACACCTTC.

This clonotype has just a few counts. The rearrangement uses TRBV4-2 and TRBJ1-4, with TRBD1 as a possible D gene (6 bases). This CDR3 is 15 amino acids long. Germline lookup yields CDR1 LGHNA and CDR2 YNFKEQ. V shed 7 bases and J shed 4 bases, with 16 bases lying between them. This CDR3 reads CASKRGGRGNEKLFF. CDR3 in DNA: TGTGCCAGCAAGAGGGGGGGGCGAGGTAATGAAAAACTGTTTTTT.